A selection of T cell receptor beta chains follows, all from one sample in a study of T cell responses to AZD1222 COVID-19 vaccine. Clones were sequenced by immunoSEQ multiplex PCR, and TCRdb holds only the in-frame ones, with some missing. The sample yields roughly 96,000 clones, 80% to 90% seen once. The sample here was peripheral blood, taken on day 0 of AZD1222 vaccination. These receptors were collected from an adult in good health. The CDR3 runs from the conserved cysteine through the conserved F or W. The D gene is left open where the match is weak. Expanded clones get a size class; other rows say once, few or many, or leave the size out.

size,V,J,D,length,DNA,CDR3
-,TRBV7-9,TRBJ2-1,-,11,TGTGCCAGCAGCCCCAGTCATGAGCAGTTCTTC,CASSPSHEQFF
-,TRBV2,TRBJ2-7,TRBD1,14,TGTGCCAGCGGTCCCGGGACAGGCTCCTACGAGCAGTACTTC,CASGPGTGSYEQYF
-,TRBV5-1,TRBJ1-1,TRBD1,20,TGCGCCAGCAGCCCCGGTGACAGGGGGCGTTTCGGGGGACGGAGGACTGAAGCTTTCTTT,CASSPGDRGRFGGRRTEAFF
-,TRBV5-1,TRBJ1-1,-,15,TGCGCCAGCAGCTTCTCACAGGGTGCGTCCACTGAAGCTTTCTTT,CASSFSQGASTEAFF
-,TRBV28,TRBJ1-2,TRBD1,14,TGTGCCAGCAGTGTCACAGGGGGCGTTTCTGGCTACACCTTC,CASSVTGGVSGYTF
-,TRBV11-2,TRBJ1-5,-,14,TGTGCCAGCAGCAGAGACAGGAATAATCAGCCCCAGCATTTT,CASSRDRNNQPQHF
-,TRBV27,TRBJ1-2,-,15,TGTGCCAGCAGTTACGATAAGGCAGGCTTCTATGGCTACACCTTC,CASSYDKAGFYGYTF
-,TRBV19,TRBJ1-4,TRBD1,14,TGTGCCAGTAGTATCCGGGACAGGGGGGCAAAACTGTTTTTT,CASSIRDRGAKLFF
-,TRBV11-2,TRBJ1-4,-,14,TGTGCCAGCAGTTTGGAGGCGACTAATGAAAAACTGTTTTTT,CASSLEATNEKLFF
-,TRBV6-6,TRBJ2-1,TRBD1,14,TGTGCCAGCAGTCTCGGACAGGGTACAAATGAGCAGTTCTTC,CASSLGQGTNEQFF
-,TRBV5-4,TRBJ2-3,TRBD2,13,TGTGCCAGCAGCTTAGCGGGGACAGATACGCAGTATTTT,CASSLAGTDTQYF
-,TRBV6-5,TRBJ2-2,TRBD2,16,TGTGCCAGCAGTTACTCCGGGACTAGGTCCACCGGGGAGCTGTTTTTT,CASSYSGTRSTGELFF
-,TRBV5-1,TRBJ2-3,TRBD2,15,TGCGCCAGCAGCCCCCTAGCGGGTCTTGCAGATACGCAGTATTTT,CASSPLAGLADTQYF
-,TRBV2,TRBJ1-1,-,11,TGTGCCAGCAGTCCCCGTTTTGAAGCTTTCTTT,CASSPRFEAFF
once,TRBV19,TRBJ2-2,TRBD2,17,TGTGCCAGTAGTATGACGGGACTAGCGGTGAACACCGGGGAGCTGTTTTTT,CASSMTGLAVNTGELFF
-,TRBV9,TRBJ2-1,TRBD2,18,TGTGCCAGCAGCGTAGAACTAGCGGGGCCCATTTCCTACAATGAGCAGTTCTTC,CASSVELAGPISYNEQFF
-,TRBV19,TRBJ1-1,-,14,TGTGCCAGTAGCTATGCTGAACAGGTGGATGAAGCTTTCTTT,CASSYAEQVDEAFF
-,TRBV28,TRBJ1-4,-,14,TGTGCCAGCAGTTTTGACGGTGATAATGAAAAACTGTTTTTT,CASSFDGDNEKLFF
-,TRBV29-1,TRBJ2-7,TRBD1,15,TGCAGCGTGGGGGGTGTCCGGGACAGGGACTACGAGCAGTACTTC,CSVGGVRDRDYEQYF
-,TRBV30,TRBJ2-3,-,13,TGTGCCCGGACAGAACGATTCACAGATACGCAGTATTTT,CARTERFTDTQYF
-,TRBV19,TRBJ1-6,TRBD1,13,TGTGCCAGTACCGGACAGGGAGGTTCACCCCTCCACTTT,CASTGQGGSPLHF
few,TRBV28,TRBJ1-5,TRBD1,19,TGTGCCAGCAGTTTTATTCCCAGACCCACAGGGGTCTGGAATCAGCCCCAGCATTTT,CASSFIPRPTGVWNQPQHF
-,TRBV30,TRBJ2-5,TRBD1,17,TGTGCCTGGAGTGGATTTGAGGGACAGGGAATTCAAGAGACCCAGTACTTC,CAWSGFEGQGIQETQYF
-,TRBV19,TRBJ1-4,-,14,TGTGCCAGTAGTATGGGCCGGGAATACGAAAAACTGTTTTTT,CASSMGREYEKLFF
-,TRBV30,TRBJ2-1,-,13,TGTGCCTGGAGTGTTGGGGGTGGAGGTGAGCAGTTCTTC,CAWSVGGGGEQFF
-,TRBV6-5,TRBJ2-2,TRBD1,14,TGTGCCAGCAACCAGGCAGGGGGCACCGGGGAGCTGTTTTTT,CASNQAGGTGELFF
-,TRBV5-1,TRBJ2-1,TRBD2,15,TGCGCCCGCGGGCCAGCGGGGGGGATGTACAATGAGCAGTTCTTC,CARGPAGGMYNEQFF
-,TRBV9,TRBJ1-5,-,15,TGTGCCAGCAGCCCCTCGGGAGTCGGCAATCAGCCCCAGCATTTT,CASSPSGVGNQPQHF
-,TRBV28,TRBJ2-7,-,14,TGTGCCAGCAGTACCGGGACTCCGATTGATGAGCAGTACTTC,CASSTGTPIDEQYF
-,TRBV6-5,TRBJ1-6,-,14,TGTGCCAGTCACAGCGGGAACTATAATTCACCCCTCCACTTT,CASHSGNYNSPLHF
-,TRBV5-1,TRBJ2-7,TRBD1,14,TGCGCCAGCAGCTTTACAGGGGTTCCCTACGAGCAGTACTTC,CASSFTGVPYEQYF
-,TRBV6-4,TRBJ2-3,TRBD1,15,TGTGCCAGCAGTAGAGGACAGGGTTCTGTAGATACGCAGTATTTT,CASSRGQGSVDTQYF
-,TRBV12-3/TRBV12-4,TRBJ1-5,-,13,TGTGCCAGCAGTTTATCTAGCAATCAGCCCCAGCATTTT,CASSLSSNQPQHF
-,TRBV3-1/TRBV3-2,TRBJ2-6,-,15,TGTGCCAGCAGCCAACAGATCTCTGGGGCCAACGTCCTGACTTTC,CASSQQISGANVLTF
-,TRBV7-2,TRBJ2-1,-,17,TGTGCCAGCAGCCTAGGTCTGGGGACGACGACGGGGAATGAGCAGTTCTTC,CASSLGLGTTTGNEQFF
-,TRBV3-1/TRBV3-2,TRBJ1-5,-,19,TGTGCCAGCAGCCAAATAGAAGGGAACAAGTCCTATAGCAATCAGCCCCAGCATTTT,CASSQIEGNKSYSNQPQHF
-,TRBV10-3,TRBJ1-5,-,14,TGTGCCATCAGCCAAAAGGGGAGCAATCAGCCCCAGCATTTT,CAISQKGSNQPQHF
-,TRBV28,TRBJ1-2,TRBD1,18,TGTGCCAGCAGTTCCTTGACCGGGACAGGGATATTTAACTATGGCTACACCTTC,CASSSLTGTGIFNYGYTF
-,TRBV5-1,TRBJ1-1,-,14,TGCGCCAGCAGCTTACAACAGGGTAGCACTGAAGCTTTCTTT,CASSLQQGSTEAFF
-,TRBV5-4,TRBJ1-6,-,13,TGTGCCAGCAGCTTGGGGGATCGTTCACCCCTCCACTTT,CASSLGDRSPLHF
-,TRBV9,TRBJ1-1,-,13,TGTGCCAGCAGCTTCACTGTGAACACTGAAGCTTTCTTT,CASSFTVNTEAFF
-,TRBV5-1,TRBJ2-7,-,14,TGCGCCAGCAGCCCCACCCCCGGCTCCTACGAGCAGTACTTC,CASSPTPGSYEQYF
-,TRBV7-2,TRBJ1-1,TRBD1,14,TGTGCCAGCAGCTTTCAGGGGGCGGGAACTGAAGCTTTCTTT,CASSFQGAGTEAFF
-,TRBV3-1/TRBV3-2,TRBJ2-7,-,16,TGTGCCAGCAGTGTAGTATCTTACAGCCTGAACGACGAGCAGTACTTC,CASSVVSYSLNDEQYF
-,TRBV6-5,TRBJ1-5,-,14,TGTGCCAGCAACCTGGACAACCTCAATCAGCCCCAGCATTTT,CASNLDNLNQPQHF
-,TRBV5-1,TRBJ2-2,-,14,TGCGCCAGCGCAACGACGGGGAACACCGGGGAGCTGTTTTTT,CASATTGNTGELFF
-,TRBV7-2,TRBJ1-2,-,12,TGTGCCAGCAGCAAGATGAACTATGGCTACACCTTC,CASSKMNYGYTF
-,TRBV15,TRBJ2-1,-,18,TGTGCCACCAGCAGAGATCCCAATGGGCGGCTGACCTACAATGAGCAGTTCTTC,CATSRDPNGRLTYNEQFF
-,TRBV7-9,TRBJ1-1,-,15,TGTGCCAGCAGCTTAGCGTTTACCTTGAACACTGAAGCTTTCTTT,CASSLAFTLNTEAFF
-,TRBV28,TRBJ2-1,TRBD2,16,TGTGCCAGCAGTCCCGACACTAGCGGGGGCGTCAATGAGCAGTTCTTC,CASSPDTSGGVNEQFF
-,TRBV27,TRBJ1-1,-,13,TGTGCCAGCAGTTGGGGGCCGAACACTGAAGCTTTCTTT,CASSWGPNTEAFF
-,TRBV28,TRBJ1-1,-,14,TGTGCCAGCAGGCCCGGGGGCATCGGCACTGAAGCTTTCTTT,CASRPGGIGTEAFF
few,TRBV3-1/TRBV3-2,TRBJ2-7,TRBD1,14,TGTGCCAGCAGCCAAACCGGGACAGCCTTCGAGCAGTACTTC,CASSQTGTAFEQYF